This paragraph reports one TCR beta chain. Categorization into cohorts depended on clinical history that participants reported. The study counted Cohort 3 donors as recovered given two negative PCRs, clearance, or symptom resolution. The sample comes from a study of blood T cell repertoires in COVID-19. Study-level background: Sources were T cells, B-cell-depleted T cells, or PBMCs; the material itself was cDNA or gDNA.

Sequencing was performed with immunoSEQ multiplex PCR; in TCRdb, only in-frame clones are kept and a portion is missing. This table has around 250,000 clones, around nine tenths appearing once. The CDR3 totals 15 residues. The germline gives CDR1 LGHDT, CDR2 YNNKEL (reference sequence). Germline trimming cut 4 bases from V and 2 bases from J; bases unmatched to any gene: 6. The sample was PBMCs or T cells enriched from blood (not recorded which). J is TRBJ2-3 and V is TRBV3-1 (or the pseudogene TRBV3-2); 7 bases fit TRBD2. The clonotype comes from a woman between 45 and 60 years old who had recovered from COVID-19. The CDR3 DNA reads TGTGCCAGCAGCCCTCCGGGACTACACACAGATACGCAGTATTTT. Protein sequence: CASSPPGLHTDTQYF.